This entry is about one T cell receptor (beta chain). With 0 bases clipped from V and 3 bases from J, the junction kept 4 bases outside the gene matches. Germline assignment: CDR1 SEHNR and CDR2 FQNEAQ (reference sequence). The CDR3 has 15 residues. This sample is part of a study of OX40 agonist ivuxolimab in advanced cancers. Profiling relied on immunoSEQ multiplex PCR, and the TCRdb table lists in-frame clones only, not all of them. The data contain 40,000 to 60,000 clones, around 90% of them singletons. The source material was CD4+ or CD8+ T cells sorted from blood, sampled in a trial of the OX40 agonist ivuxolimab. The TCR was taken from an adult with an advanced solid tumor such as melanoma, head and neck, liver or kidney cancer. V usage is TRBV7-9 and J usage is TRBJ1-1; TRBD1 aligns across 7 bases. CDR3 region: CASSLAQGVDTEAFF. The CDR3 DNA is TGTGCCAGCAGCTTAGCCCAGGGGGTTGACACTGAAGCTTTCTTT. The variable domain in full, with the rest retrieved from reference TRBV7-9 and TRBJ1-1, is DTGVSQNPRHKITKRGQNVTFRCDPISEHNRLYWYRQTLGQGPEFLTYFQNEAQLEKSRLLSDRFSAERPKGSFSTLEIQRTEQGDSAMYLCASSLAQGVDTEAFFGQGTRLTVV.